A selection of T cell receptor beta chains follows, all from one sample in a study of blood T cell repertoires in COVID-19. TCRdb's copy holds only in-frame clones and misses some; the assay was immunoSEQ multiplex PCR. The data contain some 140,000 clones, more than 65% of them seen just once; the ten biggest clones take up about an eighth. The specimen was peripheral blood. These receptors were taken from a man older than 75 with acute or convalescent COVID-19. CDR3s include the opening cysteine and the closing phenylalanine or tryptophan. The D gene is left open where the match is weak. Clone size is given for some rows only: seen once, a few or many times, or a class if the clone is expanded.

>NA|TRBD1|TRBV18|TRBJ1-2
TGTGCCAGCTCGCGAGGACAGGGAGTAAATGGCTACACCTTC
CASSRGQGVNGYTF
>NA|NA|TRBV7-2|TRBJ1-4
TGTGCCAGCAGCTTAGTGTCGGGGGTTGTTTCGGAAAAACTGTTTTTT
CASSLVSGVVSEKLFF
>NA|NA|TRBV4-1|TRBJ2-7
TGCGCCAGCAGCCAAGGGAGGGGGGGGCCCAAAGAGCAGTACTTC
CASSQGRGGPKEQYF
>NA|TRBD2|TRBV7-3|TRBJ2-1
TGTGCCAGCAGCTTAAGGTCGGGGGGAGAGGACAATGAGCAGTTCTTC
CASSLRSGGEDNEQFF
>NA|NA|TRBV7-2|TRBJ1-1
TGTGCCAGCAGCTCCGACCGTAGCGGGACTGGAGCTTTCTTT
CASSSDRSGTGAFF
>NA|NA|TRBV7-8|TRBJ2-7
TGTGCCAGCAGCCGCCTCCGGGGGGCGGAATACGAGCAGTACTTC
CASSRLRGAEYEQYF
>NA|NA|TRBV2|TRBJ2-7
TGTGCCAGCAGTTTACAGGTACGCGAGCAGTACTTC
CASSLQVREQYF
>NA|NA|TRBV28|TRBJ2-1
TGTGCCAGCAGTTTTTTAGGGAAGAGGGGGAATGAGCAGTTCTTC
CASSFLGKRGNEQFF
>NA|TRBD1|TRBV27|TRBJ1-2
TGTGCCAGCAGTATACGTCGGGGACAGTTGAACTATGGCTACACCTTC
CASSIRRGQLNYGYTF
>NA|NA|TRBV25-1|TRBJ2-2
TGTGCCAGCAGTGAATATTGGCCGAACACCGGGGAGCTGTTTTTT
CASSEYWPNTGELFF
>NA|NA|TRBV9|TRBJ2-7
TGTGCCAGCAGCGCTTACAGTGGGGGGGGCCAGTACTTC
CASSAYSGGGQYF
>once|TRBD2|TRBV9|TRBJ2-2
TGTGCCAGCAGCGTAACTAGCGGCACCGGGGAGCTGTTTTTT
CASSVTSGTGELFF
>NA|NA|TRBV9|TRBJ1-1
TGTGCCAGCACCCGAGAGGCAGATATGAACACTGAAGCTTTCTTT
CASTREADMNTEAFF
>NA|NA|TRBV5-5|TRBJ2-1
TGTGCCAGCAGCTTCTGGGGGCAAATAAATGAGCAGTTCTTC
CASSFWGQINEQFF
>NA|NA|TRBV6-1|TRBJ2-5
TGTGCCAGCAGTCCCAGCCAAGAGACCCAGTACTTC
CASSPSQETQYF
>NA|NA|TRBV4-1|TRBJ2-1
TGCGCCAGCAGCCAAAAAGGACAGCTCGGCTCCTACAATGAGCAGTTCTTC
CASSQKGQLGSYNEQFF
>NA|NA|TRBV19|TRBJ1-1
TGTGCCAGTAGTATTCTGGCGAACACTGAAGCTTTCTTT
CASSILANTEAFF
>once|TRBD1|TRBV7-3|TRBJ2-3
TGTGCCAGCAGCTACGGACAGGGGACAGATACGCAGTATTTT
CASSYGQGTDTQYF
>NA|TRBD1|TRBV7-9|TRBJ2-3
TGTGCCAGCAGCTTAGCGCCGGGACAGGCCAGCACAGATACGCAGTATTTT
CASSLAPGQASTDTQYF
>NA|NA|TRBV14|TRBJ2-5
TGTGCCAGCAGCCAAGATATGGAGACCCAGTACTTC
CASSQDMETQYF
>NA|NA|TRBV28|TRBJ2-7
TGTGCCAGCAGCCGGTACGAGCAGTACTTC
CASSRYEQYF
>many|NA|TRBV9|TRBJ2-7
TGTGCCAGCAGCCCCCGGGATGTCTCCTACGAGCAGTACTTC
CASSPRDVSYEQYF
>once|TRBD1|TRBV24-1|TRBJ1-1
TGTGCCACCAGTGATTCAGACAGGGTGGCTTTCTTT
CATSDSDRVAFF
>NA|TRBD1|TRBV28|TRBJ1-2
TGTGCCAGCAGGCCTGGACAGGGCTATGGCTACACCTTC
CASRPGQGYGYTF
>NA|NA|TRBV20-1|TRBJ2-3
TGCAGTGCTAGTCCGGGACTCACCACAGATACGCAGTATTTT
CSASPGLTTDTQYF
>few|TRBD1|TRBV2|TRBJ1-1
TGTGCCAGCAGTCCTGACAGGGTTGAAGCTTTCTTT
CASSPDRVEAFF
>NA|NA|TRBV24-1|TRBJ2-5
TGTGCCACCAGTGATCGGTTCACCCAGTACTTC
CATSDRFTQYF
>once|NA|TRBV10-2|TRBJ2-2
TGCGCCAGCGGCTTCAGGCTTCCCGGGGAGCTGTTTTTT
CASGFRLPGELFF
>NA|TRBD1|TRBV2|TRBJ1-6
TGTGCCAGCAGCCCGGACAGGGCAAGCTCCTATAATTCACCCCTCCACTTT
CASSPDRASSYNSPLHF
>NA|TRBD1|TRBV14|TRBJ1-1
TGTGCCAGCAGCTATACAGGGGGCGCGGGCACTGAAGCTTTCTTT
CASSYTGGAGTEAFF
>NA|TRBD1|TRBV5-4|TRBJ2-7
TGTGCCAGCAGCTGGGACAGGGCGGGAGAGCAGTACTTC
CASSWDRAGEQYF
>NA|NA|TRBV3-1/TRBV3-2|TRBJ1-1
TGTGCCAGCAGCCCGACTCAGAACACTGAAGCTTTCTTT
CASSPTQNTEAFF
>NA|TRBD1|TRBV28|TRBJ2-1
TGTGCCAGCAGTCCTACAGGGGTGTATGAGCAGTTCTTC
CASSPTGVYEQFF
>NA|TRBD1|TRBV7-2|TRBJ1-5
TGTGCCAGCAGCTTCTCCGGACAGGGGGGAGTTCAGCCCCAGCATTTT
CASSFSGQGGVQPQHF
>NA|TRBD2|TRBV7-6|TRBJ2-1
TGTGCCAGCAGCCCCTTCCTCGGGGGGGCAACTTCGTATGAGCAGTTCTTC
CASSPFLGGATSYEQFF